This T cell receptor beta chain was found in a study of blood T cell repertoires in COVID-19. Study summary: The cDNA or gDNA used as material had been derived from T cells, B-cell-depleted T cells, or PBMCs.

In the original workflow: Reference gene primer amplification in the assay estimated nucleated cell counts. Profiled with immunoSEQ multiplex PCR; TCRdb holds only in-frame clones, not every one. Clone size and the V and J calls come from that table; the DNA yielded D and trimming. The repertoire has approximately 200,000 clones, roughly nine tenths of them found once; the top ten carry roughly 2%. Germline V gene sequence: CDR1 KGHSH, CDR2 LQKENI. The CDR3 length is 14 residues. Trimming shortened V by 0 bases and J by 0 bases, and 6 bases separated the two germline ends. Sample: peripheral blood. This chain uses TRBV18 with TRBJ2-7, with D perhaps TRBD2 (5 bases). This sequence originates from a woman in her forties or fifties with acute or convalescent COVID-19. This chain's CDR3 is CASSPPGSSYEQYF. In nucleotides, the CDR3 is TGTGCCAGCTCACCACCTGGGAGCTCCTACGAGCAGTACTTC. Looking up the rest from reference TRBV18 and TRBJ2-7 gives the full variable domain: NAGVMQNPRHLVRRRGQEARLRCSPMKGHSHVYWYRQLPEEGLKFMVYLQKENIIDESGMPKERFSAEFPKEGPSILRIQQVVRGDSAAYFCASSPPGSSYEQYFGPGTRLTVT.